The clone carrying this T cell receptor (beta chain) was observed many times. Its antigen is unknown. The yield of each sequencing run was over 200 million TCR-beta sequences from 15-18 subjects. MiXCR was run by TCRdb on the 5' RACE reads, yielding one entry per CDR3 protein. The sample consists of 87,000 or so distinct CDR3 sequences, around 3.5% of them appearing once. V lost 3 bases and J lost 1, with 12 bases in between. CDR3 length: 15 amino acids. From germline, CDR1 is LGHDT and CDR2 YNNKEL (reference sequence). This sample is part of a study of neurological immune-mediated disorders. Study results and caveats: Expanded clones shared no identical CDR3 amino acid sequences across subjects, which suggested private TCR-beta repertoires in all groups. When grouped phylogenetically, the repertoires of 18 of the 34 multiple sclerosis patients fell together in one related-CDR3 cluster, which is a possible signature.

This chain uses TRBV3-1 with TRBJ1-1; D is perhaps TRBD1 (5 bases). Sequenced: PBMCs. The clonotype originates from a woman aged 45-65 years with multiple sclerosis. The CDR3 DNA is TGTGCCAGCAGCCAGTCCCGAGGGGCGAACACTGAAGCTTTCTTT. Encoded protein: CASSQSRGANTEAFF.